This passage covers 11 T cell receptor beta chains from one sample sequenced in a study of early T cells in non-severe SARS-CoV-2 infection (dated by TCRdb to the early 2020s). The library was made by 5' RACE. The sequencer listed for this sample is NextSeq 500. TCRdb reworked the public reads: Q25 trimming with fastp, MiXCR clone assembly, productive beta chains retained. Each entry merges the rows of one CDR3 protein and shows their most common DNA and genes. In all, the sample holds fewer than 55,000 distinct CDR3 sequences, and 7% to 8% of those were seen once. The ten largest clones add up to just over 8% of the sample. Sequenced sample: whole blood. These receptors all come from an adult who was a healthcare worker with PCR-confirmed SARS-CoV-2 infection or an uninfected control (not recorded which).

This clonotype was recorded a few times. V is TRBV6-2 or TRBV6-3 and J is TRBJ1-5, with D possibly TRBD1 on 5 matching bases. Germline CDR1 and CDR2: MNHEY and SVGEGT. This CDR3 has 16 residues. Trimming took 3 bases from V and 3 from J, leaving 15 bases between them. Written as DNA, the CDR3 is TGTGCCAGCAGTTATCACGGGACCTTCTTCAATCAGCCCCAGCATTTT. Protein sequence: CASSYHGTFFNQPQHF.

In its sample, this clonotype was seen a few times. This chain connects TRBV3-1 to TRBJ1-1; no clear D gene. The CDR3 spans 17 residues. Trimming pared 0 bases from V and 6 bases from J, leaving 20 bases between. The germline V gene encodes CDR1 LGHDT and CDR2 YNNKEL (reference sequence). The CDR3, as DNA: TGTGCCAGCAGCCAAGATTGGGTGTGGGGTCACGGCGCTGAAGCTTTCTTT. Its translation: CASSQDWVWGHGAEAFF.

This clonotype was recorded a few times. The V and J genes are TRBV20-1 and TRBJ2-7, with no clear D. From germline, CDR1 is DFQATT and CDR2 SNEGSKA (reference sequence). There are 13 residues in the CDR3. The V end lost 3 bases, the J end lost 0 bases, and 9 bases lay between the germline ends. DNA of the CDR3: TGCAGTGCTAGTAGTCAGAGCTCCTACGAGCAGTACTTC. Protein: CSASSQSSYEQYF.

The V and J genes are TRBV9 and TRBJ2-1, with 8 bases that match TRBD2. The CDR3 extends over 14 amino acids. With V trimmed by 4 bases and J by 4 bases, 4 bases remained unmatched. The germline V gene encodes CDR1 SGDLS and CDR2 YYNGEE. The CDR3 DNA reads TGTGCCAGCAGCCTGGCGGGGGGATACAATGAGCAGTTCTTC. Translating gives CASSLAGGYNEQFF.

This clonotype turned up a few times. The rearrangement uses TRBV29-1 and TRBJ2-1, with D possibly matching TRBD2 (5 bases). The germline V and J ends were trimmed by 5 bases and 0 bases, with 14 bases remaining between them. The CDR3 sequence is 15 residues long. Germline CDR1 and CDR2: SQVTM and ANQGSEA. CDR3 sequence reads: CSVLVLRASYNEQFF. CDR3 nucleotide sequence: TGCAGCGTTTTAGTTCTGAGGGCCTCCTACAATGAGCAGTTCTTC.

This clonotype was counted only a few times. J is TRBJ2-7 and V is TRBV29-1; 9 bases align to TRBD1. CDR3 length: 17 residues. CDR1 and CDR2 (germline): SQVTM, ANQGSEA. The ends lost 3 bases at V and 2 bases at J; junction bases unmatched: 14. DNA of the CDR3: TGCAGCGTTGAGTCGACAGGGGGTCATTTTTCCACCTACGAGCAGTACTTC. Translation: CSVESTGGHFSTYEQYF.

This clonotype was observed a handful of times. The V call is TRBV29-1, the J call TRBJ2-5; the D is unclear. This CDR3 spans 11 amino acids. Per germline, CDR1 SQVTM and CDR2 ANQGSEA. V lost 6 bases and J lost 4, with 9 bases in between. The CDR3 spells CSVQAGETQYF. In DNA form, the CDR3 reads TGCAGCGTCCAAGCAGGAGAGACCCAGTACTTC.

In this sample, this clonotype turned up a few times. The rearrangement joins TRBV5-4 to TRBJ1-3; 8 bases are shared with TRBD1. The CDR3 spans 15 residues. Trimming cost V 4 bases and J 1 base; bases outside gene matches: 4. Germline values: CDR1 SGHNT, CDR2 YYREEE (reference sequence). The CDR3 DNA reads TGTGCCAGCAGCCCCGACAGGGGATCTGGAAACACCATATATTTT. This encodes CASSPDRGSGNTIYF.

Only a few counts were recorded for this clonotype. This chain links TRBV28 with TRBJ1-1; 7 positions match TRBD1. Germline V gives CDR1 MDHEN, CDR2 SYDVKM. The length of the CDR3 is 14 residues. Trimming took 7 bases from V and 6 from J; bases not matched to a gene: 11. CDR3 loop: CASTRTGGWAEAFF. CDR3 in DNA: TGTGCCAGCACCCGGACAGGTGGGTGGGCTGAAGCTTTCTTT.

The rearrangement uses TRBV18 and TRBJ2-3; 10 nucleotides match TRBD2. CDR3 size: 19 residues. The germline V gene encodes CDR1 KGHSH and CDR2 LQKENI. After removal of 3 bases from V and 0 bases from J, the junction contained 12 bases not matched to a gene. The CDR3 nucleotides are TGTGCCAGCTCACCGTCGGTTAGCGGGGGGACCTATAGCACAGATACGCAGTATTTT. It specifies CASSPSVSGGTYSTDTQYF.

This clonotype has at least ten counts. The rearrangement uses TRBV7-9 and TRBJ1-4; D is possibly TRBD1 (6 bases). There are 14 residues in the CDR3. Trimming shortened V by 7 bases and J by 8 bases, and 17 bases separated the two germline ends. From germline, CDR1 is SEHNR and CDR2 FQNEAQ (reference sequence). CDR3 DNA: TGTGCCAGCACCGTGGACAGCTCAGGGGAAAAACTGTTTTTT. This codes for CASTVDSSGEKLFF.